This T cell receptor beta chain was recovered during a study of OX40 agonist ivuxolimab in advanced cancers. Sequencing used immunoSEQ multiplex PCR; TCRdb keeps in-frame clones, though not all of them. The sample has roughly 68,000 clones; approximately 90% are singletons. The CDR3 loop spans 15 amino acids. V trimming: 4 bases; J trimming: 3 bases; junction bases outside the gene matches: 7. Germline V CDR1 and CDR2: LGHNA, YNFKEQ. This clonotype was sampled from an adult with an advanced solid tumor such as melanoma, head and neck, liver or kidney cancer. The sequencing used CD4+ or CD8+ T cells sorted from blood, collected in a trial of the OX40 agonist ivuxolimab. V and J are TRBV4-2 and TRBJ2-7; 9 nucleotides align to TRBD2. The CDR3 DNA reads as TGTGCCAGCAGCCTAGGGCGAGCGGGAGGCTACGAGCAGTACTTC. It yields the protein CASSLGRAGGYEQYF.